This T cell receptor beta chain was recorded in a study of blood T cell repertoires in COVID-19. Study details: Both acute and convalescent COVID-19 samples were obtained from the United States, Italy and Spain.

V was clipped by 5 bases and J by 7 bases; unmatched bases: 8. Germline loops: CDR1 SGHNT, CDR2 YENEEA. The CDR3 runs to 16 residues. This clone was detected many times. Cohort 3 donors counted as recovered after two negative PCRs, clearance, or resolved symptoms. As originally analysed: Nucleated cell number was recorded as an estimate derived from reference gene primer amplification. Sequencing was performed with immunoSEQ multiplex PCR; in TCRdb, only in-frame clones are kept and a portion is missing. Clone size and the V and J calls come from that table; the DNA yielded D and trimming. Of a few hundred thousand clones listed, roughly 89% are singletons.

J is TRBJ2-2 and V is TRBV11-3; 12 bases line up with TRBD2. The source is a woman in her late teens or twenties who had recovered from COVID-19. The source material was PBMCs or T cells enriched from blood (not recorded which). In nucleotides, the CDR3 is TGTGCCAGCAGCACTCGACTAGCGGGAGACCACGGGGAGCTGTTTTTT. It encodes CASSTRLAGDHGELFF.